Listed here are 15 T cell receptor beta chains from one sample, sequenced in a study of T-cell reconstitution after alpha-beta-depleted transplantation in children. For TCRbeta, the library was prepared with unique molecular identifiers. TCRdb recomputed calls from the PCR reads with MiXCR, one row per CDR3 protein. This sample has more than 60,000 distinct CDR3 sequences; just under 7.5% occur once, and the top ten carry around 2.4%. Sequencing used PBMCs from the stem cell graft donor, obtained from the stem cell graft. These receptors all come from a human donor who donated a stem cell graft to a child with acute lymphoblastic leukemia.

The table lists this clonotype with a few counts. This chain uses TRBV2 with TRBJ2-7, with TRBD2 identical over 10 bases. After removal of 6 bases from V and 5 bases from J, the junction contained 19 bases not matched to a gene. The germline gives CDR1 SNHLY, CDR2 FYNNEI. CDR3 length: 18 amino acids. The CDR3 coding sequence is TGTGCCAGCAGCTCCGGGACTAGCGTTACACGTACCCCGAACGAGCAGTACTTC. Translation gives CASSSGTSVTRTPNEQYF.

The chain links TRBV10-3 to TRBJ2-5; possible D gene TRBD1, 6 bases. V gave up 6 bases and J gave up 3 bases, with 11 bases separating them. CDR3 length: 13 residues. Looked up from germline, CDR1 is ENHRY and CDR2 is SYGVKD. CDR3 sequence (DNA): TGTGCCATCAGGAGGGGGTTAGAAGAGACCCAGTACTTC. It yields the protein CAIRRGLEETQYF.

This clonotype was counted ten times or more. V gene TRBV20-1 combines with J gene TRBJ2-5; D is undetermined. The ends were cut back, 0 bases at V and 2 bases at J, with 19 bases in the middle. CDR1 and CDR2 (germline): DFQATT, SNEGSKA (reference sequence). This CDR3 is built from 17 residues. The CDR3 here is CSARDRPGRIGQETQYF. The DNA for the CDR3 is TGCAGTGCTAGAGACCGACCTGGACGGATTGGGCAAGAGACCCAGTACTTC.

This clonotype was observed a handful of times. The rearrangement joins TRBV6-2 or TRBV6-3 to TRBJ1-2; no clear D. V dropped 2 bases and J dropped 6 bases, with 13 bases sitting between them. Germline V gives CDR1 MNHEY, CDR2 SVGEGT. The CDR3 consists of 14 residues. DNA for the CDR3: TGTGCCAGCAGTTACCTCGGGGTCCTCGATGGCTACACCTTC. This gives the protein CASSYLGVLDGYTF.

This clonotype appeared a single time. V usage is TRBV28 and J usage is TRBJ2-3; D gene uncertain. The CDR3 loop spans 14 amino acids. Trimming took off 5 bases at V and 2 bases at J, with 11 bases between the two ends. Per germline, CDR1 MDHEN and CDR2 SYDVKM. The CDR3 sequence: CASSPRAFTDTQYF. In DNA, the CDR3 is TGTGCCAGCAGTCCAAGGGCTTTCACAGATACGCAGTATTTT.

This clonotype was counted only a few times. V and J are TRBV13 and TRBJ1-1; 8 bases line up with TRBD1. Germline V gives CDR1 PRHDT, CDR2 FYEKMQ (reference sequence). After removal of 1 base from V and 8 bases from J, the junction contained 6 bases not matched to a gene. The CDR3 is 14 amino acids. CDR3 sequence reads: CASSLVGTGGEAFF. CDR3 coding DNA: TGTGCCAGCAGCTTAGTGGGGACAGGCGGAGAAGCTTTCTTT.

There are many counts of this clonotype. V and J are TRBV12-3 or TRBV12-4 and TRBJ2-3; D call uncertain. Trimming took 5 bases from V and 0 from J, leaving 15 bases between them. CDR3 size: 16 residues. The CDR3 reads CASSPDQNASTDTQYF. The CDR3 DNA follows: TGTGCCAGCAGTCCCGACCAAAACGCAAGCACAGATACGCAGTATTTT.

This clonotype was seen at least ten times. CDR3 amino acids: CASSQVSGDYEQYF. CDR3 bases: TGTGCCAGCAGCCAAGTCTCCGGTGATTACGAGCAGTACTTC. This rearrangement joins TRBV3-1 to TRBJ2-7; D is ambiguous. This CDR3 is built from 14 residues. V was pared by 1 base and J by 4 bases, with 11 bases between. Germline CDR1 LGHDT, CDR2 YNNKEL (reference sequence).

This clonotype occurred many times. The chain couples TRBV15 to TRBJ1-2, with TRBD1 matching over 8 bases. CDR3 length: 16 residues. The V gene's germline CDR1 is LNHNV and CDR2 YYDKDF (reference sequence). Trimming at V came to 6 bases and at J to 3 bases, leaving 12 bases not matched to a gene. The CDR3 nucleotides read TGTGCCACCAGAAAAACCGGGGACAGGAAAGACTATGGCTACACCTTC. Residues: CATRKTGDRKDYGYTF.

In its sample, this clonotype was seen a few times. The chain uses TRBV7-6 and TRBJ1-6; D not certain. The CDR3 is 16 amino acids. The germline V gene has CDR1 SGHVS and CDR2 FNYEAQ. Trimming pared 2 bases from V and 6 bases from J, leaving 14 bases between. CDR3 nucleotide sequence: TGTGCCAGCAGCTTACTGGAGGCTGACGTTAATTCACCCCTCCACTTT. It specifies CASSLLEADVNSPLHF.

This clonotype has a handful of counts. The chain carries TRBV20-1 and TRBJ2-3; possible D gene TRBD1, 5 bases. Germline V gene data show CDR1 as DFQATT and CDR2 as SNEGSKA (reference sequence). V gave up 5 bases and J gave up 4 bases, with 16 bases separating them. This CDR3 comprises 14 residues. Here the CDR3 reads CSAAQEPFADTQYF. The CDR3, as DNA: TGCAGTGCTGCACAGGAACCATTCGCAGATACGCAGTATTTT.

This clonotype has a count of ten or more. This sequence joins TRBV7-6 and TRBJ1-1; no reliable D call. Trimming removed 1 base from V and 2 bases from J, with 14 bases in between. Germline-derived CDR1 and CDR2 are SGHVS and FNYEAQ. The CDR3 extends over 16 amino acids. The DNA for the CDR3 is TGTGCCAGCAGCTTAGAGGGCAGGTCGGGAAACACTGAAGCTTTCTTT. It codes for CASSLEGRSGNTEAFF.

This clonotype has ten or more counts. The chain links TRBV7-2 to TRBJ2-5; D may match TRBD1 or TRBD2 (5 bases each). Germline CDR1 SGHTA, CDR2 FQGNSA. V was cut by 5 bases and J by 4 bases, with 20 bases left in between. This CDR3 is built from 16 residues. CDR3 DNA: TGTGCCAGCAGCACCCGTATGGGTGGGGCGGGAGAGACCCAGTACTTC. This codes for CASSTRMGGAGETQYF.

The table lists this clonotype with a few counts. This chain connects TRBV6-4 to TRBJ1-2; 7 bases are shared with TRBD1. CDR3 size: 14 residues. The V gene's germline CDR1 is MRHNA and CDR2 SNTAGT. Germline trimming cut 7 bases from V and 4 bases from J; bases unmatched to any gene: 9. The CDR3 loop reads CASIEEGGGYGYTF. CDR3 DNA sequence: TGTGCCAGCATTGAAGAAGGGGGCGGCTATGGCTACACCTTC.

The rearrangement uses TRBV9 and TRBJ1-2; D call uncertain. Between the trimmed V and J ends, which lost 3 bases and 6 bases, there was a span of 9 bases. Germline loops: CDR1 SGDLS, CDR2 YYNGEE. This CDR3 region has 12 residues. In DNA form, the CDR3 reads TGTGCCAGCAGCGACATGGTCCATGGCTACACCTTC. It is translated as CASSDMVHGYTF. The complete variable domain, with remaining parts taken from reference TRBV9 and TRBJ1-2, reads DSGVTQTPKHLITATGQRVTLRCSPRSGDLSVYWYQQSLDQGLQFLIQYYNGEERAKGNILERFSAQQFPDLHSELNLSSLELGDSALYFCASSDMVHGYTFGSGTRLTVV.